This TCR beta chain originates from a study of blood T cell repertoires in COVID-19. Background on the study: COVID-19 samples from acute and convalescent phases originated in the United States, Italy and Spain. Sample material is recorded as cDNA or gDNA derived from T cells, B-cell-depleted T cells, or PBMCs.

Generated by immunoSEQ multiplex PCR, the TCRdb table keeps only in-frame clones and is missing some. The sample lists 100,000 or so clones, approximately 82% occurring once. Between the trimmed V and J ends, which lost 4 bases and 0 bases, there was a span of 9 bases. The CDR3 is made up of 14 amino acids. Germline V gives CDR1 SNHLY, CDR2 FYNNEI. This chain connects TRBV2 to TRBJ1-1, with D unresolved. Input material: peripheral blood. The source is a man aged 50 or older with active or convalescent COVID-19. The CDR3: CASSVKELNTEAFF. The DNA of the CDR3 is TGTGCCAGCAGTGTTAAGGAGTTGAACACTGAAGCTTTCTTT.